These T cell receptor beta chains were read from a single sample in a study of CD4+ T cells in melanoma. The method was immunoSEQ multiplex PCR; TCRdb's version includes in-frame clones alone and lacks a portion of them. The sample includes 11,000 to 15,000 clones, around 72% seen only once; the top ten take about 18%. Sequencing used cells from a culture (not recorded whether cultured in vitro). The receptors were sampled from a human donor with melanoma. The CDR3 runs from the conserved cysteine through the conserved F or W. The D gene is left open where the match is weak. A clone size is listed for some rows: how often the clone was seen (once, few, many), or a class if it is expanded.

CASSRGGADRVGYTF | TGTGCCAGCAGTCGCGGCGGGGCGGACAGGGTTGGCTACACCTTC | TRBJ1-2 | . | TRBV27 | TRBD1
CASSYSPGQKTEAFF | TGTGCCAGCAGTTACTCCCCGGGACAGAAGACTGAAGCTTTCTTT | TRBJ1-1 | . | TRBV6-6 | TRBD1
CASSGDRTYGYTF | TGTGCCAGCAGCGGCGACAGGACCTATGGCTACACCTTC | TRBJ1-2 | . | TRBV6-5 | .
CAWSVPGLVGYTF | TGTGCCTGGAGTGTACCCGGGTTAGTGGGCTACACCTTC | TRBJ1-2 | few | TRBV30 | .
CASSLDLGYGYTF | TGTGCCAGCAGCTTGGACTTGGGCTATGGCTACACCTTC | TRBJ1-2 | . | TRBV5-6 | .
CASSLGTGGMMDNQPQHF | TGTGCCAGCAGTTTAGGGACAGGGGGTATGATGGACAATCAGCCCCAGCATTTT | TRBJ1-5 | . | TRBV27 | TRBD1
CASSSGRQGYEQYF | TGTGCCAGCAGCTCGGGACGGCAGGGCTACGAGCAGTACTTC | TRBJ2-7 | . | TRBV11-2 | .
CASSLQDPYEQYF | TGTGCCAGCAGCTTGCAGGACCCCTACGAGCAGTACTTC | TRBJ2-7 | . | TRBV7-9 | .
CASVAFRMAPLHF | TGCGCCAGCGTCGCCTTTCGCATGGCACCCCTCCACTTT | TRBJ1-6 | few | TRBV10-2 | .
CASIRQGDCLNSPLHF | TGTGCCAGCATCCGACAGGGCGATTGTCTGAATTCACCCCTCCACTTT | TRBJ1-6 | few | TRBV11-3 | TRBD1
CASSRVGQRTDTQYF | TGTGCCAGCAGTAGGGTCGGACAGAGAACAGATACGCAGTATTTT | TRBJ2-3 | few | TRBV2 | .
CASSLGTEETQYF | TGCGCCAGCAGCTTGGGGACCGAAGAGACCCAGTACTTC | TRBJ2-5 | . | TRBV5-1 | .
CSVSPGSNYGYTF | TGCAGCGTCAGCCCGGGGTCTAACTATGGCTACACCTTC | TRBJ1-2 | . | TRBV29-1 | .
CASSFRGVGTEAFF | TGTGCCAGCAGCTTCAGAGGGGTGGGCACTGAAGCTTTCTTT | TRBJ1-1 | . | TRBV11-2 | .
CASSLDRDYGYTF | TGTGCCAGCAGTTTGGACAGAGACTATGGCTACACCTTC | TRBJ1-2 | once | TRBV5-4 | .
CASSRGQVYEQYF | TGTGCCAGCAGCCGGGGACAGGTCTACGAGCAGTACTTC | TRBJ2-7 | . | TRBV7-6 | TRBD1
CASSWGTGAEAFF | TGCGCCAGCAGCTGGGGAACGGGAGCTGAAGCTTTCTTT | TRBJ1-1 | . | TRBV5-1 | .
CASSPGTIPREETQYF | TGTGCCAGCAGCCCGGGGACCATACCCCGCGAAGAGACCCAGTACTTC | TRBJ2-5 | . | TRBV11-1 | .
CATERGSEQYF | TGTGCCACCGAGAGAGGCAGCGAGCAGTACTTC | TRBJ2-7 | few | TRBV27 | .
CASSPPAGGFQETQYF | TGTGCCAGCTCACCACCGGCGGGGGGGTTTCAAGAGACCCAGTACTTC | TRBJ2-5 | . | TRBV18 | TRBD2
CASSARGQGTMSTDTQYF | TGTGCCAGCAGCGCCCGCGGACAGGGTACGATGAGCACAGATACGCAGTATTTT | TRBJ2-3 | . | TRBV9 | TRBD1
CASSQANRTARGISPYGYTF | TGTGCCAGCAGCCAAGCGAACCGGACAGCCAGGGGGATTTCTCCCTATGGCTACACCTTC | TRBJ1-2 | . | TRBV4-2 | TRBD1
CASSLRYTGGWSPLHF | TGTGCCAGCAGCTTGAGGTACACAGGAGGTTGGTCACCCCTCCACTTT | TRBJ1-6 | . | TRBV5-6 | .
CASSVGTGFKDEQYF | TGTGCCAGCAGCGTTGGGACAGGTTTTAAGGACGAGCAGTACTTC | TRBJ2-7 | few | TRBV14 | TRBD1
CASGRSGGYNEQFF | TGTGCCAGCGGACGGTCAGGGGGCTACAATGAGCAGTTCTTC | TRBJ2-1 | . | TRBV6-1 | TRBD1
CASSQDGPNEQFF | TGTGCCAGCAGCCAAGACGGGCCCAATGAGCAGTTCTTC | TRBJ2-1 | . | TRBV7-6 | .
CSVDHAGGLMNTEAFF | TGCAGCGTTGACCACGCAGGGGGCTTAATGAACACTGAAGCTTTCTTT | TRBJ1-1 | . | TRBV29-1 | TRBD1
CASSYSDQRPQHF | TGTGCCAGCAGTTACTCGGACCAGAGGCCCCAGCATTTT | TRBJ1-5 | . | TRBV6-6 | .
CASSQEAPAASLNQPQHF | TGCGCCAGCAGCCAAGAGGCCCCAGCAGCCTCCCTTAATCAGCCCCAGCATTTT | TRBJ1-5 | few | TRBV4-1 | .
CASNRRPGTGANVLTF | TGTGCCAGTAATCGCCGCCCAGGGACGGGGGCCAACGTCCTGACTTTC | TRBJ2-6 | . | TRBV19 | .
CAISGGGDPYNEQFF | TGTGCCATCAGTGGCGGGGGAGATCCCTACAATGAGCAGTTCTTC | TRBJ2-1 | . | TRBV10-3 | TRBD2
CASSQADRDRTFF | TGCGCCAGCAGCCAAGCTGACAGGGATAGGACTTTCTTT | TRBJ1-1 | few | TRBV4-1 | TRBD1
CASSGTGTGSPSAGYTF | TGTGCCAGTAGTGGAACCGGGACAGGGTCTCCATCGGCCGGCTACACCTTC | TRBJ1-2 | few | TRBV19 | TRBD1
CASSLGKDRVANEKLFF | TGTGCCAGCAGCCTCGGGAAGGACAGGGTTGCTAATGAAAAACTGTTTTTT | TRBJ1-4 | . | TRBV7-8 | TRBD1
CASSYRALRETQYF | TGTGCCAGCAGTTACAGGGCCCTGAGGGAGACCCAGTACTTC | TRBJ2-5 | . | TRBV6-5 | .
CASSSWVGGGTGELFF | TGCGCCAGCAGCTCATGGGTTGGCGGGGGCACCGGGGAGCTGTTTTTT | TRBJ2-2 | . | TRBV5-1 | TRBD2
CATLQGDRMVLHF | TGTGCCACGCTACAGGGGGATAGGATGGTCCTCCACTTT | TRBJ1-6 | . | TRBV6-5 | TRBD1
CASSSRTGPHGYTF | TGTGCCAGCAGCTCCAGGACAGGGCCCCATGGCTACACCTTC | TRBJ1-2 | few | TRBV13 | TRBD1
CASRSGTGRDGYTF | TGCGCCAGCAGGTCGGGAACCGGCCGGGATGGCTACACCTTC | TRBJ1-2 | . | TRBV5-1 | .
CASSFGGQDGYTF | TGCGCCAGCAGCTTCGGGGGCCAGGATGGCTACACCTTC | TRBJ1-2 | . | TRBV5-1 | .
CASSKDNPSGANVLTF | TGTGCCAGCAGCAAGGACAACCCCTCTGGGGCCAACGTCCTGACTTTC | TRBJ2-6 | few | TRBV7-9 | .
CASGGLSGQSRANVLTF | TGTGCTAGTGGTGGATTGTCAGGACAAAGTCGGGCCAACGTCCTGACTTTC | TRBJ2-6 | few | TRBV12-5 | .
CAIGERGGRTEAFF | TGTGCCATCGGCGAGCGGGGAGGGAGGACTGAAGCTTTCTTT | TRBJ1-1 | once | TRBV10-3 | .
CASRDRGQGMNTEAFF | TGTGCCAGCAGGGACAGGGGACAGGGCATGAACACTGAAGCTTTCTTT | TRBJ1-1 | . | TRBV2 | TRBD1
CASSPAGQGLEQFF | TGTGCTAGCAGCCCTGCAGGACAGGGGCTTGAGCAGTTCTTC | TRBJ2-1 | . | TRBV7-7 | TRBD1
CASSPGASNEKLFF | TGTGCCAGCAGTCCGGGGGCCAGTAATGAAAAACTGTTTTTT | TRBJ1-4 | . | TRBV6-5 | .
CASSPKGGRDRTGANVLTF | TGTGCCAGCAGCCCCAAGGGCGGTCGGGACCGCACTGGGGCCAACGTCCTGACTTTC | TRBJ2-6 | . | TRBV7-3 | .
CASSSPQARTSGVDTDTQYF | TGTGCCAGCAGCTCCCCCCAGGCCCGGACTAGCGGGGTCGACACAGATACGCAGTATTTT | TRBJ2-3 | . | TRBV7-3 | TRBD2